The rows below give T cell receptor beta chains drawn from one sample of a study of blood T cell repertoires in COVID-19. Only in-frame clones appear in the TCRdb table, and some are missing; sequencing was by immunoSEQ multiplex PCR. The repertoire consists of roughly 60,000 clones, with 75% to 85% occurring once and the leading ten covering about 15%. Sequencing was carried out using peripheral blood. Receptor source: an elderly man with acute or convalescent COVID-19. The CDR3 runs from the conserved cysteine through the conserved F or W. D genes are given only for firm matches. Clone size appears in some rows only: once, few, many, or a class for an expanded clone.

D gene	CDR3 length	clone size	J gene	V gene	CDR3 protein	CDR3 DNA
-	12	-	TRBJ2-5	TRBV5-6	CASSFLQETQYF	TGTGCCAGCAGCTTCCTCCAAGAGACCCAGTACTTC
-	15	-	TRBJ1-5	TRBV7-2	CASSLSGHSNQPQHF	TGTGCCAGCAGCTTATCAGGGCACAGCAATCAGCCCCAGCATTTT
TRBD2	14	-	TRBJ2-3	TRBV7-3	CASSPSGGGDTQYF	TGTGCCAGCAGCCCTAGCGGGGGGGGAGATACGCAGTATTTT
-	16	-	TRBJ1-3	TRBV3-1/TRBV3-2	CASSQGDIYPGNTIYF	TGTGCCAGCAGCCAGGGGGACATCTACCCAGGAAACACCATATATTTT
-	15	few	TRBJ1-3	TRBV2	CASSGPGGSGNTIYF	TGTGCCAGCAGTGGTCCGGGGGGCTCTGGAAACACCATATATTTT
-	15	-	TRBJ2-2	TRBV19	CASRSAGGDTGELFF	TGTGCCAGTAGGTCGGCCGGGGGTGACACCGGGGAGCTGTTTTTT
-	14	-	TRBJ2-3	TRBV5-1	CASSFAGSADTQYF	TGCGCCAGCAGCTTCGCGGGGAGCGCAGATACGCAGTATTTT
-	14	once	TRBJ2-3	TRBV2	CASSEAPDTDTQYF	TGTGCCAGCAGTGAAGCCCCAGACACAGATACGCAGTATTTT
TRBD1	16	-	TRBJ2-3	TRBV24-1	CATSDPDRGRADTQYF	TGTGCCACCAGTGACCCGGACAGGGGAAGGGCAGATACGCAGTATTTT
-	15	-	TRBJ2-1	TRBV19	CASSIGPSSYNEQFF	TGTGCCAGTAGTATAGGGCCAAGCTCCTACAATGAGCAGTTCTTC
-	16	-	TRBJ1-2	TRBV7-8	CASSLAARMDSYGYTF	TGTGCCAGCAGCTTAGCGGCGAGGATGGATAGTTATGGCTACACCTTC
TRBD1	14	-	TRBJ2-1	TRBV7-7	CASSPGQGGNEQFF	TGTGCTAGCAGCCCGGGACAGGGTGGCAATGAGCAGTTCTTC
-	19	-	TRBJ1-2	TRBV5-1	CASSLAGGAPAPRNYGYTF	TGCGCCAGCAGCTTGGCCGGCGGGGCCCCAGCCCCTAGAAACTATGGCTACACCTTC
-	15	-	TRBJ1-1	TRBV2	CASSFRGYRDTEAFF	TGTGCCAGCAGTTTCAGGGGCTACCGGGACACTGAAGCTTTCTTT
TRBD1	14	-	TRBJ2-7	TRBV5-4	CASSSRQGSYEQYF	TGTGCCAGCAGCTCCCGACAGGGGAGCTACGAGCAGTACTTC
-	16	-	TRBJ1-6	TRBV2	CASSEGLVSSGSPLHF	TGTGCCAGCAGTGAAGGCCTGGTCTCGTCGGGATCACCCCTCCACTTT